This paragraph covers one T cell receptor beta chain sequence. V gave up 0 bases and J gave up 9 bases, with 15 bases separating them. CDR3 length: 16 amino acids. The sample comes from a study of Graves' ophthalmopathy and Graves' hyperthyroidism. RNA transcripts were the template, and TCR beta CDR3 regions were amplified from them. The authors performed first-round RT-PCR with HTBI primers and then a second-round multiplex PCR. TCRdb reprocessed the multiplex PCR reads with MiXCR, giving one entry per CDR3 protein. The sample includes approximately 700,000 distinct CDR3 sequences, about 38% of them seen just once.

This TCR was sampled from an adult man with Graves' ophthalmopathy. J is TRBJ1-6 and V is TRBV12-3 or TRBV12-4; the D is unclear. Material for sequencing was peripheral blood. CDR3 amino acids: CASSLAGGRHTSPLHF. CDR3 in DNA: TGTGCCAGCAGTTTAGCAGGAGGAAGACACACTTCACCCCTCCACTTT.